This entry describes one T cell receptor beta chain. The antigen remains unidentified. A read error may produce the germline difference seen at one junction end. These data come from a study of blood T cells in healthy people across ages. Findings and limits, study-wide: Expanded clonotype shifts may have been confounded, as the donors had an unknown CMV status.

A second PCR, run for roughly 7 to 11 cycles, used a sample-barcoded 5' primer plus a J-beta primer mix. One entry per CDR3 protein results from TCRdb running MiXCR on the 5' RACE reads. The sample shows fewer than 900,000 distinct CDR3 sequences, 49% of them seen only once. The sequence was collected from a woman aged 55-69 years in good health. Specimen: blood.

The CDR3 DNA sequence: TGTGCCAGAAGTTTAGCGGGAGTCACTTCCTACGAGCAGTACTTC. Translated, it gives CARSLAGVTSYEQYF. The chain employs TRBV27 and TRBJ2-7; 9 positions match TRBD2. Germline CDR1 MNHEY, CDR2 SMNVEV (reference sequence). The length of the CDR3 is 15 residues.